The present T cell receptor (beta chain) was sequenced within a study of response to subunit inactivated influenza vaccine. Findings and caveats of the study: Each seasonal influenza vaccination, the authors suggested, recruits few new T cells.

V was trimmed by 3 bases and J by 0 bases, leaving 3 bases between them. The CDR3 is made up of 13 amino acids. CDR1 is SGDLS, CDR2 YYNGEE, per germline. For this clonotype: Its target is not known.

Each CDR3 protein gets one entry after TCRdb re-called the RT-PCR reads with MiXCR. The data hold some 800,000 distinct CDR3 sequences, with less than 25% observed a single time. This chain joins TRBV9 and TRBJ2-2; D ambiguous. Sequenced here: PBMCs from blood, sampled 4 to 6 days after vaccination. The origin of this receptor is a man aged 50-59 years who received an inactivated influenza vaccine. This chain's CDR3 is CASSGSNTGELFF. The CDR3 nucleotides read TGTGCCAGCAGCGGGTCGAACACCGGGGAGCTGTTTTTT. The variable domain in full, with the rest retrieved from reference TRBV9 and TRBJ2-2, is DSGVTQTPKHLITATGQRVTLRCSPRSGDLSVYWYQQSLDQGLQFLIQYYNGEERAKGNILERFSAQQFPDLHSELNLSSLELGDSALYFCASSGSNTGELFFGEGSRLTVL.